The 11 T cell receptor beta chains below come from one sample, sequenced in a study of shared clonotypes between healthy human individuals. TCRdb's copy holds only in-frame clones and misses some; the assay was immunoSEQ multiplex PCR. The table shows a few million clones, with around 94% occurring only once. The sample consisted of naive CD4+ T cells sorted from blood. Subset given: CD45RA+ positively selected. The receptors derive from a man between 18 and 29 years old in good health.

A single count supports this clone. The chain has TRBV27 and TRBJ2-5, with 9 bases matching TRBD1. The germline V gene has CDR1 MNHEY and CDR2 SMNVEV (reference sequence). The CDR3 length is 15 residues. The J segment lost 5 bases and the V segment lost 1 base, leaving 5 bases of the junction unmatched. CDR3 in amino acids: CASSLFGTGRETQYF. The CDR3, as DNA: TGTGCCAGCAGTTTATTCGGGACAGGGAGGGAGACCCAGTACTTC.

The chain carries TRBV9 and TRBJ1-5, with unresolved D. The CDR3 length is 14 residues. Germline assignment: CDR1 SGDLS and CDR2 YYNGEE. Between the trimmed V and J ends, which lost 0 bases and 6 bases, there was a span of 10 bases. DNA for the CDR3: TGTGCCAGCAGCGTAGCCGGGTGGGGTCAGCCCCAGCATTTT. This translates into CASSVAGWGQPQHF.

This sequence joins TRBV2 and TRBJ2-7; 7 nucleotides line up with TRBD1. With V trimmed by 6 bases and J by 0 bases, 8 bases remained unmatched. This CDR3 has 15 residues. Germline values: CDR1 SNHLY, CDR2 FYNNEI. The CDR3 loop is CASSRNRGPSYEQYF. The DNA of the CDR3 is TGTGCCAGCAGCAGAAACAGGGGCCCCTCCTACGAGCAGTACTTC.

The rearrangement links TRBV18 to TRBJ2-2; D ambiguous. The V gene lost 3 bases and the J gene lost 10 bases, with 12 bases spanning the gap. The V gene's germline CDR1 is KGHSH and CDR2 LQKENI. This CDR3 contains 13 residues. This chain's CDR3 is CASSPGRSSELFF. CDR3 DNA: TGTGCCAGCTCACCTGGGCGGTCGTCGGAGCTGTTTTTT.

This chain links TRBV11-3 with TRBJ2-7, with 10 bases that match TRBD1. With V trimmed by 4 bases and J by 6 bases, 6 bases remained unmatched. This CDR3 comprises 14 residues. The germline V gene encodes CDR1 SGHNT and CDR2 YENEEA. In DNA form, the CDR3 reads TGTGCCAGCAGCTCCCGGACAGGGGGTGGCGAGCAGTACTTC. Translating gives CASSSRTGGGEQYF.

This chain uses TRBV7-2 with TRBJ1-2, with D possibly matching TRBD1 (6 bases). Trimming removed 2 bases from V and 5 bases from J, with 15 bases in between. The CDR3 runs to 15 residues. Germline assignment: CDR1 SGHTA and CDR2 FQGNSA. Written as DNA, the CDR3 is TGTGCCAGCAGCTTAATACTGGGGGCCGGGTATGGCTACACCTTC. Translated: CASSLILGAGYGYTF.

The V and J genes are TRBV7-2 and TRBJ2-2, with 8 positions matching TRBD2. J lost 6 bases, V lost 5 bases, and 5 bases had no gene match. Germline-derived CDR1 and CDR2 are SGHTA and FQGNSA. The CDR3 sequence is 14 residues long. The CDR3 reads CASSPGGNAGELFF. The CDR3 nucleotides are TGTGCCAGCAGCCCGGGGGGGAATGCCGGGGAGCTGTTTTTT.

This sequence joins TRBV5-1 and TRBJ1-1, with D unresolved. Germline loops: CDR1 SGHRS, CDR2 YFSETQ. Trimming shortened V by 3 bases and J by 6 bases, and 12 bases separated the two germline ends. This CDR3 spans 13 amino acids. The CDR3: CASSSQPGAEAFF. CDR3 sequence (DNA): TGCGCCAGCAGCTCCCAACCGGGCGCTGAAGCTTTCTTT.

As concerns this clone: Other DNA variants within this sample encode the same CDR3. V usage is TRBV5-1 and J usage is TRBJ2-1; TRBD2 is a possible D gene (5 bases). V gave up 2 bases and J gave up 1 base, with 7 bases separating them. This CDR3 has 14 residues. Germline CDR1 and CDR2: SGHRS and YFSETQ. The CDR3 loop reads CASSFGESYNEQFF. The CDR3 DNA reads TGCGCCAGCAGCTTCGGGGAATCCTACAATGAGCAGTTCTTC.

The chain links TRBV7-2 to TRBJ2-5; tentatively, D is TRBD2 (6 bases). CDR1 is SGHTA and CDR2 is FQGNSA in the germline V gene. The CDR3 loop spans 14 amino acids. Trimming took 5 bases from V and 4 from J, leaving 14 bases between them. CDR3: CASSPTRSGETQYF. CDR3 DNA sequence: TGTGCCAGCAGCCCGACTAGATCGGGAGAGACCCAGTACTTC. The full variable domain, its missing parts supplied by reference TRBV7-2 and TRBJ2-5, is GAGVSQSPSNKVTEKGKDVELRCDPISGHTALYWYRQSLGQGLEFLIYFQGNSAPDKSGLPSDRFSAERTGGSVSTLTIQRTQQEDSAVYLCASSPTRSGETQYFGPGTRLLVL.

The genes are TRBV2 and TRBJ1-4; weak D call: TRBD1 (6 bases). Germline CDR1 and CDR2: SNHLY and FYNNEI. Trimming left V 7 bases short and J 1 base short, with 10 bases between. The CDR3 has 14 residues. The DNA of the CDR3 is TGTGCCAGCACTCCGGACAGAACTAATGAAAAACTGTTTTTT. Translation gives CASTPDRTNEKLFF.